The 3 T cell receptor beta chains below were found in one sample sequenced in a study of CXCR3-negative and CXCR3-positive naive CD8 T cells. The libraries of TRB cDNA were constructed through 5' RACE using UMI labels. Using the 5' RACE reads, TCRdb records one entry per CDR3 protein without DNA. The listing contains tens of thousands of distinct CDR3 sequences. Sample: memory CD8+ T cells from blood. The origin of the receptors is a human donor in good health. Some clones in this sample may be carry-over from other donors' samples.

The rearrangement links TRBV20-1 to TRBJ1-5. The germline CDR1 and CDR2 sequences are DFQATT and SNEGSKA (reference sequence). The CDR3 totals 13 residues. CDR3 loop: CSARDEEYQPQHF.

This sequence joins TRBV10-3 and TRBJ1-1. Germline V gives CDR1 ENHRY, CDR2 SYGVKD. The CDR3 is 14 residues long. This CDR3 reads CAISESGPPTEAFF.

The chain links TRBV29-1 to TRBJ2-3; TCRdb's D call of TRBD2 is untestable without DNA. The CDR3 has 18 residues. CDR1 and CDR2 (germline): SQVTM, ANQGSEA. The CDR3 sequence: CSHGLAGGRFDSTDTQYF.